The 28 T cell receptor beta chains reported below all come from one sample, sequenced in a study of blood T cell repertoires in COVID-19. TCRdb's table, derived via immunoSEQ multiplex PCR, lists solely in-frame clones and lacks some. Among approximately 290,000 clones listed, about 90% were seen once. Material for sequencing was PBMCs or T cells enriched from blood (not recorded which). These receptor sequences come from a woman aged 18-29 years with acute COVID-19.

The V call is TRBV18, the J call TRBJ2-1; tentatively, D is TRBD1 (6 bases). The CDR3 contains 15 residues. CDR1 is KGHSH, CDR2 LQKENI, per germline. V shed 4 bases and J shed 4 bases, with 14 bases lying between them. Here the CDR3 DNA reads TGTGCCAGCTCACTGGGACATTGGGGTTACAATGAGCAGTTCTTC. Protein product: CASSLGHWGYNEQFF. Filled out from reference TRBV18 and TRBJ2-1, the complete variable domain reads NAGVMQNPRHLVRRRGQEARLRCSPMKGHSHVYWYRQLPEEGLKFMVYLQKENIIDESGMPKERFSAEFPKEGPSILRIQQVVRGDSAAYFCASSLGHWGYNEQFFGPGTRLTVL.

This chain links TRBV5-1 with TRBJ2-7; D gene ambiguous. The germline V gene encodes CDR1 SGHRS and CDR2 YFSETQ. The CDR3 runs to 14 residues. With 4 bases removed from V and 1 base from J, the gap between germline ends came to 12 bases. The CDR3, as DNA: TGCGCCAGCAGCCCTCAGACACCATCCTACGAGCAGTACTTC. Translated, it gives CASSPQTPSYEQYF.

The gene calls are TRBV11-1 and TRBJ2-7; 8 bases agree with TRBD1. This CDR3 has 14 residues. With V trimmed by 5 bases and J by 7 bases, 10 bases remained unmatched. Germline lookup yields CDR1 SGHAT and CDR2 FQDESV (reference sequence). The chain's CDR3 is CASSPQTGVEEQYF. Here the CDR3 DNA reads TGTGCCAGCAGCCCCCAGACAGGGGTGGAAGAGCAGTACTTC.

The chain couples TRBV21-1 to TRBJ2-2; TRBD1, the table's D call, was not compared with the DNA. TRBV21-1 is listed as a pseudogene. This CDR3 contains 20 residues. CDR3 bases: TGTGCCAGCAGCAAAGCCGAACCTCCCAGCCAGGGGAAAGACACCGGGGAGCTGTTTTTT. Translating it yields CASSKAEPPSQGKDTGELFF.

This chain joins TRBV2 and TRBJ1-1; D is perhaps TRBD1 (6 bases). Germline V gives CDR1 SNHLY, CDR2 FYNNEI. V dropped 6 bases and J dropped 5 bases, with 16 bases sitting between them. The CDR3 contains 14 residues. The CDR3 DNA reads as TGTGCCAGCAGCCCACAGGGAGTCGGGACTGAAGCTTTCTTT. This translates into CASSPQGVGTEAFF.

The chain carries TRBV30 and TRBJ2-1; D is possibly TRBD2 (6 bases). The CDR3 runs 13 residues. The V end was cut by 4 bases, the J end by 6 bases, with 13 bases between. The germline CDR1 and CDR2 sequences are GTSNPN and SVGIG (reference sequence). The CDR3 nucleotides are TGTGCCTGGAACTTCGGGGGAGGCAATGAGCAGTTCTTC. Protein product: CAWNFGGGNEQFF.

The V and J genes are TRBV29-1 and TRBJ2-7, with 8 bases aligning to TRBD1. J gave up 6 bases and V 5 bases, and 9 bases lay outside the gene matches. CDR3 length: 13 amino acids. Germline CDR1 and CDR2: SQVTM and ANQGSEA. The CDR3 DNA reads TGCAGCGTTCGGACAGGGACCCTGCTCGAGCAGTACTTC. It codes for CSVRTGTLLEQYF.

This chain links TRBV18 with TRBJ2-1; 7 bases align to TRBD2. The CDR3 length is 16 residues. J was trimmed by 7 bases and V by 0 bases; bases with no gene match: 9. CDR1 is KGHSH and CDR2 is LQKENI in the germline V gene. This CDR3 is CASSPPGRERKNEQFF. DNA of the CDR3: TGTGCCAGCTCACCACCGGGGCGGGAGAGGAAGAATGAGCAGTTCTTC.

J is TRBJ2-5 and V is TRBV11-3; possible D gene TRBD1, 6 bases. Germline CDR1 is SGHNT and CDR2 is YENEEA. This CDR3 is 12 amino acids long. V was shortened by 4 bases and J by 5 bases, with 8 bases between the two germline ends. CDR3 in DNA: TGTGCCAGCAGCTGGCAGGGGGAGACCCAGTACTTC. Translated, it gives CASSWQGETQYF. The whole variable domain, remainder taken from reference TRBV11-3 and TRBJ2-5, is EAGVVQSPRYKIIEKKQPVAFWCNPISGHNTLYWYLQNLGQGPELLIRYENEEAVDDSQLPKDRFSAERLKGVDSTLKIQPAELGDSAVYLCASSWQGETQYFGPGTRLLVL.

The gene calls are TRBV19 and TRBJ1-6; D unresolved. Germline CDR1 and CDR2: LNHDA and SQIVND (reference sequence). Trimming shortened V by 5 bases and J by 6 bases, and 17 bases separated the two germline ends. This CDR3 is built from 16 residues. The CDR3 DNA follows: TGTGCCAGTAGTTCCGGTCGGACTCTTGTTAATTCACCCCTCCACTTT. The encoded protein is CASSSGRTLVNSPLHF. Looking up the rest from reference TRBV19 and TRBJ1-6 gives the full variable domain: DGGITQSPKYLFRKEGQNVTLSCEQNLNHDAMYWYRQDPGQGLRLIYYSQIVNDFQKGDIAEGYSVSREKKESFPLTVTSAQKNPTAFYLCASSSGRTLVNSPLHFGNGTRLTVT.

This clone was recorded once. This chain uses TRBV18 with TRBJ1-6, with D tentatively TRBD1 (6 bases). CDR1 and CDR2 from the germline V gene are KGHSH and LQKENI. The CDR3 loop spans 14 amino acids. V was trimmed by 0 bases and J by 7 bases, leaving 7 bases between them. CDR3 DNA sequence: TGTGCCAGCTCACCACCTGGACAGAATTCACCCCTCCACTTT. Translation: CASSPPGQNSPLHF.

CDR3 coding DNA: TGTGCCAGCAGTTATTCAAGGGGATATAGCAATCAGCCCCAGCATTTT. Amino acid sequence: CASSYSRGYSNQPQHF. The gene calls are TRBV6-5 and TRBJ1-5; a possible D gene is TRBD1 (5 bases). Germline V lookup: CDR1 MNHEY, CDR2 SVGAGI. V shed 3 bases and J shed 0 bases, with 12 bases lying between them. The CDR3 loop spans 16 amino acids.

The chain is built from TRBV24-1 and TRBJ2-5, with TRBD2 identical over 15 bases. Per the germline V gene, CDR1 is KGHDR and CDR2 is SFDVKD. The length of the CDR3 is 17 residues. V lost 4 bases and J lost 3; bases outside the gene matches: 5. This CDR3 is CATSDPGTSGGKETQYF. CDR3 in DNA: TGTGCCACCAGTGACCCCGGGACTAGCGGGGGGAAAGAGACCCAGTACTTC.

V is TRBV4-1 and J is TRBJ1-1; no reliable D call. V was cut by 0 bases and J by 2 bases, with 4 bases left in between. The germline V gene encodes CDR1 MGHRA and CDR2 YSYEKL. The CDR3 extends over 13 amino acids. Written as DNA, the CDR3 is TGCGCCAGCAGCCAAGATACAAACACTGAAGCTTTCTTT. This gives the protein CASSQDTNTEAFF.

The chain carries TRBV28 and TRBJ2-2, with TRBD1 matching 8 bases. Germline CDR1 and CDR2: MDHEN and SYDVKM. V lost 5 bases, J lost 2 bases, and 4 bases stayed unmatched. The CDR3 covers 15 residues. The CDR3 loop is CASSPDRVNTGELFF. Here the CDR3 DNA reads TGTGCCAGCAGTCCGGACAGGGTCAACACCGGGGAGCTGTTTTTT.

The chain combines TRBV7-9 with TRBJ1-1; D might be TRBD1 (6 bases). The CDR3 runs 14 residues. Trimming stripped 5 bases from V and 1 base from J, with 11 bases between. Per germline, CDR1 SEHNR and CDR2 FQNEAQ (reference sequence). The CDR3 DNA sequence: TGTGCCAGCAGCCCCCAGGGGAAGAACACTGAAGCTTTCTTT. Protein sequence: CASSPQGKNTEAFF.

The chain employs TRBV19 and TRBJ2-6, with a tentative D call TRBD1 (5 bases). CDR1 is LNHDA and CDR2 is SQIVND in the germline V gene (reference sequence). The V end lost 1 base, the J end lost 0 bases, and 10 bases lay between the germline ends. The CDR3 runs 17 residues. The CDR3 protein is CASSIAHRTSGANVLTF. CDR3 nucleotides: TGTGCCAGTAGTATAGCCCACAGGACCTCTGGGGCCAACGTCCTGACTTTC.

The chain is built from TRBV9 and TRBJ2-1; 9 nucleotides match TRBD1. In germline, CDR1 is SGDLS, CDR2 YYNGEE. Trimming cost V 2 bases and J 4 bases; bases outside gene matches: 4. CDR3 size: 15 residues. The CDR3 DNA sequence: TGTGCCAGCAGCGTGGGACAGGGAATTTACAATGAGCAGTTCTTC. Translating it yields CASSVGQGIYNEQFF.

The chain couples TRBV5-6 to TRBJ2-1; the D gene is possibly TRBD2 (6 bases). This CDR3 has 15 residues. V dropped 4 bases and J dropped 7 bases, with 18 bases sitting between them. The germline CDR1 and CDR2 sequences are SGHDT and YYEEEE. In DNA form, the CDR3 reads TGTGCCAGCAGCCTAGGCGGGGCACCGGGTAATGAGCAGTTCTTC. This gives the protein CASSLGGAPGNEQFF.

The gene calls are TRBV5-5 and TRBJ2-1, with 12 bases identical to TRBD2. With V trimmed by 4 bases and J by 4 bases, 3 bases remained unmatched. CDR3 length: 15 amino acids. Germline V lookup: CDR1 SGHKS, CDR2 YYEKEE (reference sequence). The CDR3 here is CASSLTSGGYNEQFF. Written as DNA, the CDR3 is TGTGCCAGCAGCCTGACTAGCGGGGGTTACAATGAGCAGTTCTTC.

This clone was seen only once. This sequence joins TRBV3-1 (or the pseudogene TRBV3-2) and TRBJ2-7; TRBD2 is a possible D gene (5 bases). With 0 bases removed from V and 5 bases from J, the gap between germline ends came to 14 bases. Germline V gene sequence: CDR1 LGHDT, CDR2 YNNKEL (reference sequence). The CDR3 runs to 15 residues. CDR3 protein: CASSQDSSGVDEQYF. The CDR3 region has the DNA TGTGCCAGCAGCCAAGATTCATCCGGGGTGGACGAGCAGTACTTC.

V usage is TRBV27 and J usage is TRBJ2-7; 11 bases are a match to TRBD1. With 6 bases clipped from V and 7 bases from J, the junction kept 8 bases outside the gene matches. Germline V lookup: CDR1 MNHEY, CDR2 SMNVEV (reference sequence). The CDR3 covers 14 residues. CDR3 residues: CASRAGTGGQEQYF. Here the CDR3 DNA reads TGTGCCAGCAGGGCCGGGACAGGGGGGCAAGAGCAGTACTTC.

This rearrangement joins TRBV28 to TRBJ1-2, with D maybe TRBD1 (5 bases). Germline values: CDR1 MDHEN, CDR2 SYDVKM. CDR3 length equals 14 residues. The V and J ends lost 2 bases and 8 bases respectively, with 15 bases between them. The CDR3 spells CASSLGGSISGYTF. The CDR3 region has the DNA TGTGCCAGCAGTTTAGGGGGGAGTATCTCGGGCTACACCTTC.

This chain uses TRBV28 with TRBJ1-4; a weak D match, TRBD1 (5 bases). Between the trimmed V and J ends, which lost 6 bases and 0 bases, there was a span of 11 bases. The CDR3 spans 15 residues. Germline V gene lookup returns CDR1 MDHEN and CDR2 SYDVKM. The CDR3, as DNA: TGTGCCAGCAGACATCGGACAACAACTAATGAAAAACTGTTTTTT. Translating it yields CASRHRTTTNEKLFF.

This clone was picked up a small number of times. The V and J genes are TRBV27 and TRBJ1-4; 8 bases align to TRBD1. CDR1 MNHEY and CDR2 SMNVEV come from the germline V gene (reference sequence). The ends lost 10 bases at V and 10 bases at J; junction bases unmatched: 11. This CDR3 spans 13 amino acids. The CDR3 here is CATRTGPMGKLFF. Written as DNA, the CDR3 is TGTGCCACCAGGACAGGGCCAATGGGAAAACTGTTTTTT.

The V call is TRBV6-5, the J call TRBJ2-7; D gene uncertain. Germline values: CDR1 MNHEY, CDR2 SVGAGI. Deletions cut 8 bases from V and 0 bases from J, with 11 bases between. The CDR3 is 13 amino acids. CDR3 amino acids: CASSPESSYEQYF. The CDR3 DNA sequence: TGTGCCAGCTCACCGGAGAGCTCCTACGAGCAGTACTTC.

The V gene is TRBV28, the J gene TRBJ2-1, with a possible D match to TRBD1 (6 bases). The CDR3 contains 11 residues. Germline lookup yields CDR1 MDHEN and CDR2 SYDVKM. Trimming took 5 bases from V and 7 from J, leaving 6 bases between them. This CDR3 reads CASSRGNEQFF. DNA of the CDR3: TGTGCCAGCAGTAGGGGGAATGAGCAGTTCTTC.

The chain has TRBV19 and TRBJ1-1, with TRBD1 as a possible D gene (5 bases). Germline V CDR1 and CDR2: LNHDA, SQIVND (reference sequence). V shed 7 bases and J shed 4 bases, with 13 bases lying between them. This CDR3 contains 13 residues. The CDR3 nucleotides read TGTGCCAGTAACATGGGGGGAGCCACTGAAGCTTTCTTT. Translation gives CASNMGGATEAFF.